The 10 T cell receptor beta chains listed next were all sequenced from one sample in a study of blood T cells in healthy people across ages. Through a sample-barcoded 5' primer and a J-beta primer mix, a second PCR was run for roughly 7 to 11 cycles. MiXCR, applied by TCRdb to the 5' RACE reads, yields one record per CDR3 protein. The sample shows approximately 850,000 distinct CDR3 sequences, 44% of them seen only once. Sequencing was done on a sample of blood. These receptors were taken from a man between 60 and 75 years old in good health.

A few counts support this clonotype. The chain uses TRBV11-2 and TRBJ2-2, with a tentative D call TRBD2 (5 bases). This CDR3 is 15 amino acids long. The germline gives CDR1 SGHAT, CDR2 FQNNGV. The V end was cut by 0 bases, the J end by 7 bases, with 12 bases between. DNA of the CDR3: TGTGCCAGCAGCTTAGATGGAGGCCAGAACGGGGAGCTGTTTTTT. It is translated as CASSLDGGQNGELFF.

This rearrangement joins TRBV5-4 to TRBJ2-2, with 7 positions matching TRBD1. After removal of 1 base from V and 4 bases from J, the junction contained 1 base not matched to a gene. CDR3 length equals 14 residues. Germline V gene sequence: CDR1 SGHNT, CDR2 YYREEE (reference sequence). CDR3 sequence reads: CASSLPGGTGELFF. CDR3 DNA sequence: TGTGCCAGCAGCTTGCCAGGGGGCACCGGGGAGCTGTTTTTT.

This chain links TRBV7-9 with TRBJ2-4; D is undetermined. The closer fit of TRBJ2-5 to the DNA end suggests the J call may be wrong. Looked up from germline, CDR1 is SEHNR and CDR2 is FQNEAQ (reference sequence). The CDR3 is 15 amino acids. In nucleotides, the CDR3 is TGTGCCAGCAGCTTACCGGACGCCCCCCGCGAGACCCAGTACTTC. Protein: CASSLPDAPRETQYF.

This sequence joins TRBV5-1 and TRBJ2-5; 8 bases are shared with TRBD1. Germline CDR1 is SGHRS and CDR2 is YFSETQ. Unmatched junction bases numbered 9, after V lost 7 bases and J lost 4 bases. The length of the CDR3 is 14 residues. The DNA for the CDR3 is TGCGCCAGCCGGTCGCAGGGGGCCGGAGAGACCCAGTACTTC. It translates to CASRSQGAGETQYF.

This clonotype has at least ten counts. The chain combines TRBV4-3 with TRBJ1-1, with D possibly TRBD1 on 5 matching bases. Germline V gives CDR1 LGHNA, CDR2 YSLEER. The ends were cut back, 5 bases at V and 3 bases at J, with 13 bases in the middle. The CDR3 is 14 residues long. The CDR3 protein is CASSTGTSDTEAFF. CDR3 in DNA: TGCGCCAGCAGCACCGGGACGAGCGACACTGAAGCTTTCTTT.

This CDR3 reads CASSAARVINNEQFF. The CDR3 coding sequence is TGTGCCAGCAGCGCCGCCAGGGTCATAAACAATGAGCAGTTCTTC. The gene calls are TRBV28 and TRBJ2-1; a weak D match, TRBD1 (5 bases). CDR1 and CDR2 from the germline V gene are MDHEN and SYDVKM. The CDR3 totals 15 residues. V was pared by 6 bases and J by 5 bases, with 17 bases between.

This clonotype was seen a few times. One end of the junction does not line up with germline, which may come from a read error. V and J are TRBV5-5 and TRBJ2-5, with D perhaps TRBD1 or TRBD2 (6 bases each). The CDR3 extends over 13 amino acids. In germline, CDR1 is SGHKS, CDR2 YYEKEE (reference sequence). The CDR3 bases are TGTGCCAGCCGTTCCGGAGGGGGAGAGACCCGGTACTTC. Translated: CASRSGGGETRYF.

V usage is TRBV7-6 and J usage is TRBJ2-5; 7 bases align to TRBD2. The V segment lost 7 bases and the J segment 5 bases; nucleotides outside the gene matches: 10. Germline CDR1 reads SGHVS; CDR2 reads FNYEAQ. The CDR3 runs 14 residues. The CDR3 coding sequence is TGTGCCAGCAACCTGTTTGGGGGAGGGGAGACCCAGTACTTC. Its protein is CASNLFGGGETQYF.

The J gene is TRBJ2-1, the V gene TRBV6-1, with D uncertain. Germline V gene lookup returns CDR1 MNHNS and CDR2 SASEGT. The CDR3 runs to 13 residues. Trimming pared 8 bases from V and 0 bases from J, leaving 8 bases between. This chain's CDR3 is CASDISSYNEQFF. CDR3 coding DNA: TGTGCCAGCGACATAAGCTCCTACAATGAGCAGTTCTTC.

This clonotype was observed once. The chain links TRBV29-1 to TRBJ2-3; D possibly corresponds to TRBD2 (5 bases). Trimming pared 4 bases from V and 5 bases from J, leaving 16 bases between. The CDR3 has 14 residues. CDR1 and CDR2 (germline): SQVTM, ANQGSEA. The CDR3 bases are TGCAGCGTTGTCCCGGGGTCGCAGGTAGATACGCAGTATTTT. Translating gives CSVVPGSQVDTQYF.